This T cell receptor beta chain was obtained from a study of blood T cell repertoires in COVID-19. This table comes from immunoSEQ multiplex PCR, and its TCRdb copy is limited to in-frame clones, with some not included. The table records about 190,000 clones, roughly 80% of them present only once. This clone showed up just once. This study enrolled people aged about 18 to 90 from under 25 US geographic areas. The specimen sequenced was PBMCs or T cells enriched from blood (not recorded which). This clonotype originated in a woman younger than 45 who had recovered from COVID-19.

Written as DNA, the CDR3 is TGTGCTAGTGGTGACGTCGAGCGGACGGAGTCCTACAATGAGCAGTTCTTC. This translates into CASGDVERTESYNEQFF. This chain joins TRBV12-5 and TRBJ2-1; weak D call: TRBD2 (5 bases). V lost 5 bases to trimming and J lost 1 base, with 18 bases between them. Germline V gives CDR1 LGHNT, CDR2 FRNRAP. The length of the CDR3 is 17 residues.